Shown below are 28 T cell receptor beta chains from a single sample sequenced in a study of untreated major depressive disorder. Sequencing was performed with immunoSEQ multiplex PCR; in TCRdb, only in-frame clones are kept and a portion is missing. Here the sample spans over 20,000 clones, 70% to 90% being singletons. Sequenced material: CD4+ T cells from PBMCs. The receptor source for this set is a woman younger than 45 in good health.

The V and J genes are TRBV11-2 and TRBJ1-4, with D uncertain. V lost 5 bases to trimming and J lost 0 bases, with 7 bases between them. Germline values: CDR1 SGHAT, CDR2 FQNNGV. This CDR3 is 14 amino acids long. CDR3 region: CASSPGPTNEKLFF. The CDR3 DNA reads TGTGCCAGCAGCCCTGGGCCAACTAATGAAAAACTGTTTTTT. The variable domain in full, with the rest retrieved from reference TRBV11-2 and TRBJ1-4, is EAGVAQSPRYKIIEKRQSVAFWCNPISGHATLYWYQQILGQGPKLLIQFQNNGVVDDSQLPKDRFSAERLKGVDSTLKIQPAKLEDSAVYLCASSPGPTNEKLFFGSGTQLSVL.

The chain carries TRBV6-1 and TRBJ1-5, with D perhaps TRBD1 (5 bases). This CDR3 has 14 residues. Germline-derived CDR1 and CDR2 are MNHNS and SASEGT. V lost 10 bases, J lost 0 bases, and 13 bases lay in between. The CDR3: CATVTVYSNQPQHF. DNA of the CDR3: TGTGCCACCGTGACAGTGTATAGCAATCAGCCCCAGCATTTT.

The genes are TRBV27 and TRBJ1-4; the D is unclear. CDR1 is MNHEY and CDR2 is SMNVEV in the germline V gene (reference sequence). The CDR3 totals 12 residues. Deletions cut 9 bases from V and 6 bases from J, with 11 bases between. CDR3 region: CASSPPDEKLFF. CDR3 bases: TGTGCCAGTTCCCCACCCGATGAAAAACTGTTTTTT.

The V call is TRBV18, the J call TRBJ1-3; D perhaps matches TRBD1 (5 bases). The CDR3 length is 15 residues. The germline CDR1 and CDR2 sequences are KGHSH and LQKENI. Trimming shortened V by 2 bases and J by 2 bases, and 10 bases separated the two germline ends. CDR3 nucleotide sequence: TGTGCCAGCTCACCAATGACAGAGACTGGAAACACCATATATTTT. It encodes CASSPMTETGNTIYF.

The DNA for the CDR3 is TGTGCCAGCAGCGGGGGGACAGGAAACTACAATGAGCAGTTCTTC. Protein product: CASSGGTGNYNEQFF. The chain combines TRBV9 with TRBJ2-1; 8 bases are a match to TRBD1. V dropped 3 bases and J dropped 3; count of bases not matched to a gene: 5. This CDR3 region has 15 residues. Germline V gene lookup returns CDR1 SGDLS and CDR2 YYNGEE.

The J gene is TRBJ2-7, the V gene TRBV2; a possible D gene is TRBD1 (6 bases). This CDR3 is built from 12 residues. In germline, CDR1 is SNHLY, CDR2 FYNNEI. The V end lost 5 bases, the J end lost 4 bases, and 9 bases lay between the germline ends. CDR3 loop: CASSTGRYEQYF. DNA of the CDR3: TGTGCCAGCAGTACAGGGAGATACGAGCAGTACTTC.

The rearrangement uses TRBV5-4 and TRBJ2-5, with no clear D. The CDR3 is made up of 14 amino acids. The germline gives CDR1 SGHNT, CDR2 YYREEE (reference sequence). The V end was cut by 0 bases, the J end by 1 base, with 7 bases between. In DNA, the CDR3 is TGTGCCAGCAGCTTGGGACTCGCCCAAGAGACCCAGTACTTC. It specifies CASSLGLAQETQYF.

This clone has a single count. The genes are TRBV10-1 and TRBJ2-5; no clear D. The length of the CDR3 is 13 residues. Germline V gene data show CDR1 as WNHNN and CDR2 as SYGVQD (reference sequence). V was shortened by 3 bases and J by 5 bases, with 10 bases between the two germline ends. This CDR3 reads CASSDGTRETQYF. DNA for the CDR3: TGCGCCAGCAGTGATGGCACCCGGGAGACCCAGTACTTC.

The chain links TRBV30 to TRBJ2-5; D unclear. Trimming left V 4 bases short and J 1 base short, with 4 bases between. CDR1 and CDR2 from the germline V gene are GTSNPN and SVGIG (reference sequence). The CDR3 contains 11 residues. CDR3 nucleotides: TGTGCCTGGACACTCCAAGAGACCCAGTACTTC. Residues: CAWTLQETQYF. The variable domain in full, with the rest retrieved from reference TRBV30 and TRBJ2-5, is SQTIHQWPATLVQPVGSPLSLECTVEGTSNPNLYWYRQAAGRGLQLLFYSVGIGQISSEVPQNLSASRPQDRQFILSSKKLLLSDSGFYLCAWTLQETQYFGPGTRLLVL.

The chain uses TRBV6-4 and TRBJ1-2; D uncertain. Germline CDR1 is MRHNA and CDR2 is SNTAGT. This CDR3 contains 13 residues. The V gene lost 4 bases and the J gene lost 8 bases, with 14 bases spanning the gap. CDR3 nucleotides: TGTGCCAGCAGTGTTAGTCGAGGGTGGGGCTACACCTTC. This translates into CASSVSRGWGYTF.

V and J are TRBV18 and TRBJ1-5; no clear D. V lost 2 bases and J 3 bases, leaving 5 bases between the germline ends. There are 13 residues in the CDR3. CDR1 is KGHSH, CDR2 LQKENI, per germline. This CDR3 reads CASSPGPNQPQHF. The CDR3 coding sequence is TGTGCCAGCTCACCAGGGCCCAATCAGCCCCAGCATTTT. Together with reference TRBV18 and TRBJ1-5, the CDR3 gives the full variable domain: NAGVMQNPRHLVRRRGQEARLRCSPMKGHSHVYWYRQLPEEGLKFMVYLQKENIIDESGMPKERFSAEFPKEGPSILRIQQVVRGDSAAYFCASSPGPNQPQHFGDGTRLSIL.

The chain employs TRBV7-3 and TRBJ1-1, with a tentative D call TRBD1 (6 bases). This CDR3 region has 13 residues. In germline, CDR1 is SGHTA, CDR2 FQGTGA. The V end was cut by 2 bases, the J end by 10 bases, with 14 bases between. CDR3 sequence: CASSLVRGAGAFF. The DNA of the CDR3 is TGTGCCAGCAGCTTAGTTCGGGGGGCTGGAGCTTTCTTT.

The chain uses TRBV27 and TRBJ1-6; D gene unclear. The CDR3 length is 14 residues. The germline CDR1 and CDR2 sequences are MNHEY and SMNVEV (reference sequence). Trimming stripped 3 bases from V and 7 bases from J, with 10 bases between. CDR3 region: CASSLDGRNSPLHF. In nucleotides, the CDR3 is TGTGCCAGCAGTTTGGACGGACGGAATTCACCCCTCCACTTT.

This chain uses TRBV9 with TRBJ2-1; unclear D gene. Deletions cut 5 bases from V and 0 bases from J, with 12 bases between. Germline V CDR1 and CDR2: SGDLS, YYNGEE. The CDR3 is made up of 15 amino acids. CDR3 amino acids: CASSSVDFSYNEQFF. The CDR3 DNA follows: TGTGCCAGCAGTTCAGTGGATTTCTCCTACAATGAGCAGTTCTTC.

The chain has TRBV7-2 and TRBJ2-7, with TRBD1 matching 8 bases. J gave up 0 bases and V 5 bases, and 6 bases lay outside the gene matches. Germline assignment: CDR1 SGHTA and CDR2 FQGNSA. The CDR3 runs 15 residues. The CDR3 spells CASSPQGVLSYEQYF. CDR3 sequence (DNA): TGTGCCAGCAGCCCACAGGGGGTTCTCTCCTACGAGCAGTACTTC.

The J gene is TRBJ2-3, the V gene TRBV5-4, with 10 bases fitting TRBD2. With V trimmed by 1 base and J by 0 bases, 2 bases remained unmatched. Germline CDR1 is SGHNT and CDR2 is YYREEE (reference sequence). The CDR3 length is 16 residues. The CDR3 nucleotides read TGTGCCAGCAGCTTGCCTAGCGGGGGAAGCACAGATACGCAGTATTTT. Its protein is CASSLPSGGSTDTQYF.

CDR3 region: CASSPSGQSSYEQYF. The CDR3 bases are TGTGCCAGCAGCCCTTCGGGACAGAGCTCCTACGAGCAGTACTTC. This chain uses TRBV6-5 with TRBJ2-7; 7 nucleotides agree with TRBD1. CDR3 length: 15 residues. Germline assignment: CDR1 MNHEY and CDR2 SVGAGI. V gave up 6 bases and J gave up 0 bases; unmatched junction bases: 8.

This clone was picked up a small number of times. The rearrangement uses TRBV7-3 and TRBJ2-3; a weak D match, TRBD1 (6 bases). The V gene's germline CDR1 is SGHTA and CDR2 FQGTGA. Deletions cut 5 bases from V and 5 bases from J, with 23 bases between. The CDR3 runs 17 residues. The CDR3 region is CASSAQGGQTPGDTQYF. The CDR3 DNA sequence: TGTGCCAGCAGCGCCCAAGGCGGACAGACCCCCGGAGATACGCAGTATTTT.

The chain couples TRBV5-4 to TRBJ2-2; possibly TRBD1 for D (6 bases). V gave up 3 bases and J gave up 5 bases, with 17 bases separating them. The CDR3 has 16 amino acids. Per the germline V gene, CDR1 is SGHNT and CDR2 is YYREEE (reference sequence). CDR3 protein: CASSSGQRLSTGELFF. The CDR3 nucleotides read TGTGCCAGCAGCTCAGGACAGAGGCTTTCTACCGGGGAGCTGTTTTTT.

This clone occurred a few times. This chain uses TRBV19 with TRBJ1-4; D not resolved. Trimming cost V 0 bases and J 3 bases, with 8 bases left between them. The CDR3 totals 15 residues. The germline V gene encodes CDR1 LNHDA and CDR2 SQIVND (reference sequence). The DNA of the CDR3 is TGTGCCAGTAGTATAGACCGGCGGCCTAATGAAAAACTGTTTTTT. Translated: CASSIDRRPNEKLFF.

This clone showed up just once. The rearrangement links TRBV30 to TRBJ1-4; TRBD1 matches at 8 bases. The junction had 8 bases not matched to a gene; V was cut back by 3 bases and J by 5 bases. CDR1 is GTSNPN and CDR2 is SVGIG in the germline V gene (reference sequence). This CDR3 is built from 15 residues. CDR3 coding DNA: TGTGCCTGGAGCCGACAGGGGCCCCTGAATGAAAAACTGTTTTTT. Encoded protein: CAWSRQGPLNEKLFF.

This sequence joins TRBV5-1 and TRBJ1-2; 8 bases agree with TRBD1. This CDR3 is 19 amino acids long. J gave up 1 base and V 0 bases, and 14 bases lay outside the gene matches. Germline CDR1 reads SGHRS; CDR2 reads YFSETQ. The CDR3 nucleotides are TGCGCCAGCAGCTTGGACGGTCAGGGGGCCCTTACGTTTAACTATGGCTACACCTTC. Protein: CASSLDGQGALTFNYGYTF.

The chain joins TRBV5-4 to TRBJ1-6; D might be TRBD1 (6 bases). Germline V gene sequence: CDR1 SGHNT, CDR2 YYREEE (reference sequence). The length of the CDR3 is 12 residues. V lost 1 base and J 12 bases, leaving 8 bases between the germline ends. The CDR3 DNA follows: TGTGCCAGCAGCTTGACGACAGGACCCCTCCACTTT. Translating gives CASSLTTGPLHF.

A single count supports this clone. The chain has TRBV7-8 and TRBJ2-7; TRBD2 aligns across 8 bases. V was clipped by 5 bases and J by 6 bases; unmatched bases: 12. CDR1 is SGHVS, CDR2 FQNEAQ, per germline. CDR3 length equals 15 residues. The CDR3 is CASSPPGGGWGEQYF. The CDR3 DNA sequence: TGTGCCAGCAGCCCCCCGGGAGGGGGATGGGGCGAGCAGTACTTC.

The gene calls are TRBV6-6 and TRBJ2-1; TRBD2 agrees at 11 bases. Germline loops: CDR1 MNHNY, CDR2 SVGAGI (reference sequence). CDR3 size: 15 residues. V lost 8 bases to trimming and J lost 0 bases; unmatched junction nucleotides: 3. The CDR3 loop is CASRLAGFSYNEQFF. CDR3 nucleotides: TGTGCCAGCCGACTAGCGGGATTCTCCTACAATGAGCAGTTCTTC.

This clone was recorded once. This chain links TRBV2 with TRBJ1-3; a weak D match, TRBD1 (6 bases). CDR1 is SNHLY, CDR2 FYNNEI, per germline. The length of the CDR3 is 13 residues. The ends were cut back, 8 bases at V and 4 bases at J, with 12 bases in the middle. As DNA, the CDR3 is TGTGCCAGCGCCGAGACAGGCGGAAACACCATATATTTT. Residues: CASAETGGNTIYF.

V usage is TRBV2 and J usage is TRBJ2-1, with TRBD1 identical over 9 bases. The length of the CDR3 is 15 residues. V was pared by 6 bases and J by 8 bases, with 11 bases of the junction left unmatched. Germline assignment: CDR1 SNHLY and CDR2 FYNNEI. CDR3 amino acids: CASRHGQGMGDEQFF. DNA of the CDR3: TGTGCCAGCAGGCACGGACAGGGGATGGGCGATGAGCAGTTCTTC.

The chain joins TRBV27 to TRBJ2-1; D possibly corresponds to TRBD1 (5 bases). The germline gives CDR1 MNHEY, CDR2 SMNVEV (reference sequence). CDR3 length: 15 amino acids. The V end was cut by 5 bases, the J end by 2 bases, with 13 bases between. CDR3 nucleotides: TGTGCCAGCAGTCCTAGGGGCCCCACCTACAATGAGCAGTTCTTC. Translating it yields CASSPRGPTYNEQFF.